The source of this TCR beta chain is a study of vaccination and CD4 T cells after COVID-19. In the study overall: There were six male and four female convalescents, and two of them were Hispanic.

The CDR3 covers 15 residues. Per germline, CDR1 MGHDK and CDR2 SYGVNS. Trimming cost V 7 bases and J 6 bases; bases outside gene matches: 12. Sequencing of the DNA from cultured CD4+ T cells was carried out with the Oncomine TCR Beta short-read assay. TCRdb reanalysed the PCR reads using MiXCR and keeps one entry per CDR3 protein. The data contain tens of thousands of distinct CDR3 sequences, 67% of them singletons. Documented treatment: roughly nine-day PBMC culture with coronavirus spike peptide pools or control peptides (ViraFEST assay). Notes on this clonotype: Antigen unknown.

This sequence was found in a human donor who received a COVID-19 vaccine. The V and J genes are TRBV25-1 and TRBJ1-1, with TRBD1 matching over 9 bases. This specimen consisted of CD4+ T cells from blood, cultured in vitro, obtained after SARS-CoV-2 vaccination. CDR3 sequence reads: CASKGTGGDFSEAFF. The CDR3 DNA sequence: TGTGCCAGCAAGGGAACAGGGGGCGATTTCTCTGAAGCTTTCTTT.